The 8 T cell receptor beta chains below all came from one sample that was sequenced in a study of blood T cell repertoires in COVID-19. Clones were sequenced by immunoSEQ multiplex PCR, and TCRdb holds only the in-frame ones, with some missing. Counted here are a few hundred thousand clones, around 88% occurring once; the ten biggest clones make up 8.8%. The sample taken for sequencing was PBMCs or T cells enriched from blood (not recorded which). The source is a man aged 35-49 years who had recovered from COVID-19.

This chain uses TRBV12-5 with TRBJ2-1, with 10 bases that match TRBD1. The CDR3 contains 17 residues. The V gene's germline CDR1 is LGHNT and CDR2 FRNRAP. The J segment lost 8 bases and the V segment lost 6 bases, leaving 16 bases of the junction unmatched. CDR3 DNA: TGTGCTAGTGGCCCGGGACAGGGGATGAGCTTACTTTATGAGCAGTTCTTC. Translated: CASGPGQGMSLLYEQFF.

The CDR3 nucleotides are TGTGCCAGCAGGGGCTATCCCTACGAGCAGTACTTC. Encoded protein: CASRGYPYEQYF. The V and J genes are TRBV28 and TRBJ2-7; no definite D call. The V and J ends lost 6 bases and 2 bases respectively, with 8 bases between them. The V gene's germline CDR1 is MDHEN and CDR2 SYDVKM. There are 12 residues in the CDR3.

The chain employs TRBV28 and TRBJ1-1; TRBD1 matches at 7 bases. V dropped 5 bases and J dropped 7; count of bases not matched to a gene: 7. CDR3 size: 13 residues. Germline V CDR1 and CDR2: MDHEN, SYDVKM. The CDR3 DNA is TGTGCCAGCAGTGGGGGGACAGCGAGTGAAGCTTTCTTT. Encoded protein: CASSGGTASEAFF.

V is TRBV7-9 and J is TRBJ2-5, with 9 bases aligning to TRBD1. Germline CDR1 SEHNR, CDR2 FQNEAQ (reference sequence). V was pared by 0 bases and J by 5 bases, with 13 bases of the junction left unmatched. The CDR3 runs 18 residues. For the CDR3, the DNA is TGTGCCAGCAGCTTAGCGCTAAGGGGACAGGGCGCTCTGGAGACCCAGTACTTC. It is translated as CASSLALRGQGALETQYF.

The chain is built from TRBV9 and TRBJ1-2; 7 positions agree with TRBD1. The germline CDR1 and CDR2 sequences are SGDLS and YYNGEE. V lost 3 bases and J lost 8; bases outside the gene matches: 13. The CDR3 covers 15 residues. The CDR3 loop is CASSALQGSLGGYTF. CDR3 sequence (DNA): TGTGCCAGCAGCGCGCTACAGGGGAGCTTGGGAGGCTACACCTTC.

This rearrangement joins TRBV19 to TRBJ2-1; 12 bases are shared with TRBD2. Germline V gene lookup returns CDR1 LNHDA and CDR2 SQIVND (reference sequence). The junction had 12 bases not matched to a gene; V was cut back by 5 bases and J by 10 bases. CDR3 length: 16 amino acids. The CDR3 here is CASSSHPSGGAYEQFF. The CDR3 DNA is TGTGCCAGTAGTTCCCACCCTAGCGGGGGGGCCTACGAGCAGTTCTTC.

The V call is TRBV27, the J call TRBJ2-5, with D unresolved. CDR1 and CDR2 (germline): MNHEY, SMNVEV (reference sequence). The CDR3 extends over 14 amino acids. V was clipped by 8 bases and J by 3 bases, with 16 bases between them. The CDR3 loop reads CASRPLGSEETQYF. CDR3 sequence (DNA): TGTGCCAGCCGCCCTCTCGGAAGCGAAGAGACCCAGTACTTC.

The rearrangement joins TRBV28 to TRBJ1-5; D remains unclear. The germline V gene has CDR1 MDHEN and CDR2 SYDVKM. Trimming removed 6 bases at V and 2 bases at J, with 14 bases between. This CDR3 comprises 15 residues. The CDR3 sequence is CASSDSGWGNQPQHF. The CDR3 coding sequence is TGTGCCAGCAGCGACTCCGGTTGGGGCAATCAGCCCCAGCATTTT.